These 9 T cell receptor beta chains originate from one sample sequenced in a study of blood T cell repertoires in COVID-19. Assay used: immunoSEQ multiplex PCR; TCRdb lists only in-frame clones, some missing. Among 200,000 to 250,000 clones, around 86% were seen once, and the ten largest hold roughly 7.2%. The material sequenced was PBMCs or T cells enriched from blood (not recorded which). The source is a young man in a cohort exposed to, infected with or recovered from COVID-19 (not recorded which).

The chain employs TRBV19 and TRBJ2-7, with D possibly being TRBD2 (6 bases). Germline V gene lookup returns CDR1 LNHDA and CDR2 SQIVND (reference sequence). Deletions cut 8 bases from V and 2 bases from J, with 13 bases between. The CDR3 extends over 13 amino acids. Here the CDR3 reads CASSGLAPYEQYF. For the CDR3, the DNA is TGTGCCAGTTCGGGACTCGCTCCCTACGAGCAGTACTTC.

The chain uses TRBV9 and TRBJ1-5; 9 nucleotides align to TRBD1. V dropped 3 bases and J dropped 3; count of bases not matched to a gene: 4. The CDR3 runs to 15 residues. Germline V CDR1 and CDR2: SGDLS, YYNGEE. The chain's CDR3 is CASSEGQGNNQPQHF. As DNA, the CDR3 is TGTGCCAGCAGCGAGGGACAGGGTAACAATCAGCCCCAGCATTTT.

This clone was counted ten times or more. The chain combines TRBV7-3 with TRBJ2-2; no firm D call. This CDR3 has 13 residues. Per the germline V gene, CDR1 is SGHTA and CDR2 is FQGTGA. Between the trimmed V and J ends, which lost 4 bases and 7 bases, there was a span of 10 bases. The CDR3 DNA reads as TGTGCCAGCAGCTCCTCGGGTGTCGGGGAGCTGTTTTTT. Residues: CASSSSGVGELFF.

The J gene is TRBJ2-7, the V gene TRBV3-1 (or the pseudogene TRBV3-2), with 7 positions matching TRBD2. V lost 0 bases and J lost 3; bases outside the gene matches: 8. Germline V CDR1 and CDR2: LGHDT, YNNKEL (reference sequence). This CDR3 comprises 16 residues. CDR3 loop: CASSQDSLARNYEQYF. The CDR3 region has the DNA TGTGCCAGCAGCCAAGATTCACTAGCGAGAAACTACGAGCAGTACTTC.

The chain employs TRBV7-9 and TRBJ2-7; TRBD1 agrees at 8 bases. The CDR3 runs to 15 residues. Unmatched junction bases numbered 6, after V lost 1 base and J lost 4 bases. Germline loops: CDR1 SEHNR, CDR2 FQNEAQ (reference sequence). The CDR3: CASSLGSGGRYEQYF. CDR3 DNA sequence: TGTGCCAGCAGCTTAGGGTCAGGGGGCAGGTACGAGCAGTACTTC.

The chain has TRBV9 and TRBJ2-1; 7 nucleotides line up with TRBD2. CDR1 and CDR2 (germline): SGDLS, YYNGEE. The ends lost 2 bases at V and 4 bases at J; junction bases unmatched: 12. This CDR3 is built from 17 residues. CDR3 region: CASSVRSRWEGYNEQFF. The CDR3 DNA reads TGTGCCAGCAGCGTTCGGAGCAGGTGGGAGGGATACAATGAGCAGTTCTTC.

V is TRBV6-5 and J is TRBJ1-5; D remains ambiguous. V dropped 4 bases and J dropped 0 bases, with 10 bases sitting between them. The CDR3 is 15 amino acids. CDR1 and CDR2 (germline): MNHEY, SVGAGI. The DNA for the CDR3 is TGTGCCAGCAGTTGGCGGCCAAATAGCAATCAGCCCCAGCATTTT. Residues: CASSWRPNSNQPQHF.

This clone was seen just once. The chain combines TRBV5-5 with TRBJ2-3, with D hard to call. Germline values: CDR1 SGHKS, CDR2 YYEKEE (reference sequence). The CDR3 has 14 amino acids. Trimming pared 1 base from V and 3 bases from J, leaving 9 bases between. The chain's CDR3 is CASSLWPKTDTQYF. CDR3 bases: TGTGCCAGCAGCTTGTGGCCAAAAACAGATACGCAGTATTTT.

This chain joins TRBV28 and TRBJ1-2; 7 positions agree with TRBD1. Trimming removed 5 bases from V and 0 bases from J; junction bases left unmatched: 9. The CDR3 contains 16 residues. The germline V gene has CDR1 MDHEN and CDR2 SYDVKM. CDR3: CASSIADRWANYGYTF. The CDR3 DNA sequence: TGTGCCAGCAGTATAGCGGACAGGTGGGCTAACTATGGCTACACCTTC.